A selection of T cell receptor beta chains follows, all from one sample in a study of cytomegalovirus exposure and HLA in healthy donors. The table came from immunoSEQ multiplex PCR; TCRdb's copy has only in-frame clones and leaves some out. Here the sample spans approximately 170,000 clones, roughly four fifths being singletons. What was sequenced was PBMCs. The receptors were sampled from a man between 35 and 55 years old in good health and CMV-seronegative. CDR3s include the opening cysteine and the closing phenylalanine or tryptophan. The D gene is left open where the match is weak. Rows may omit the clone size; those that give it use once, few, many or a size class.

>TRBJ2-1|TRBV21-1|.|.
CASSKGSPSSYNEQFF
TGTGCCAGCAGCAAAGGGAGCCCTAGCTCCTACAATGAGCAGTTCTTC
>TRBJ1-1|TRBV4-1|once|.
CASSRVFTGQRNTEAFF
TGCGCCAGCAGCCGAGTATTTACCGGACAGCGGAACACTGAAGCTTTCTTT
>TRBJ2-6|TRBV23-1|once|.
CASSQSRQEESGANGLTF
TGCGCCAGCAGTCAATCGCGACAGGAAGAGTCTGGGGCCAACGGCCTGACTTTC
>TRBJ2-2|TRBV19|.|TRBD2
CASKRGGDTGELFF
TGTGCCTCTAAGCGGGGGGGCGACACCGGGGAGCTGTTTTTT
>TRBJ1-4|TRBV18|.|.
CASSPYQGTTNEKLFF
TGTGCCAGCTCACCTTATCAGGGAACTACTAATGAAAAACTGTTTTTT
>TRBJ2-7|TRBV5-1|few|.
CASSLSPGSDEQYF
TGCGCCAGCAGCTTGTCTCCCGGGAGCGACGAGCAGTACTTC
>TRBJ2-7|TRBV5-5|.|.
CASSLSPRESYEQYF
TGTGCCAGCAGCTTATCCCCGCGCGAGTCCTACGAGCAGTACTTC
>TRBJ2-1|TRBV11-2|.|.
CASTLGSVYNEQFF
TGTGCCAGCACCCTAGGTAGCGTGTACAATGAGCAGTTCTTC
>TRBJ1-5|TRBV7-6|once|.
CASSSTGKGQPQHF
TGTGCCAGCAGTTCAACAGGGAAGGGACAGCCCCAGCATTTT
>TRBJ2-2|TRBV29-1|.|TRBD1
CSVSLGDRLNTGELFF
TGCAGCGTATCACTAGGGGACAGATTAAACACCGGGGAGCTGTTTTTT
>TRBJ2-7|TRBV10-3|.|TRBD2
CAIRSETSGRDHEQYF
TGTGCCATCAGGTCGGAGACTAGCGGGAGGGATCACGAGCAGTACTTC
>TRBJ1-2|TRBV28|once|.
CASSLVGVYGYTF
TGTGCCAGCAGTTTAGTAGGAGTCTATGGCTACACCTTC
>TRBJ2-1|TRBV2|.|TRBD2
CASTLGTSRHEQFF
TGTGCCAGCACCTTAGGGACTAGCAGGCATGAGCAGTTCTTC
>TRBJ2-7|TRBV6-5|.|TRBD2
CASSRTSGRSYEQYF
TGTGCCAGCAGCCGGACTAGCGGGAGATCCTACGAGCAGTACTTC
>TRBJ2-7|TRBV2|once|.
CASVGGHEQYF
TGTGCCAGCGTGGGAGGCCACGAGCAGTACTTC
>TRBJ1-1|TRBV27|few|TRBD1
CASSLSARGATEAFF
TGTGCCAGCAGTTTATCAGCCAGGGGGGCCACTGAAGCTTTCTTT
>TRBJ2-1|TRBV9|.|.
CASSPKFRGPYNEQFF
TGTGCCAGCAGCCCAAAATTTAGGGGTCCTTACAATGAGCAGTTCTTC
>TRBJ1-1|TRBV19|once|.
CASRDKNTEAFF
TGTGCCAGTAGGGACAAGAACACTGAAGCTTTCTTT
>TRBJ1-2|TRBV5-1|.|.
CASRTTRDNYGYTF
TGCGCCAGCAGGACCACCAGGGATAACTATGGCTACACCTTC
>TRBJ2-1|TRBV28|.|TRBD2
CASTSGSYNEQFF
TGTGCCAGCACTAGCGGCTCCTACAATGAGCAGTTCTTC
>TRBJ1-5|TRBV7-9|.|TRBD1
CSSSPGQGLNQPQHF
TGTTCCAGCAGCCCGGGACAGGGGCTCAATCAGCCCCAGCATTTT
>TRBJ1-2|TRBV10-2|.|TRBD1
CASSGTGGVYGYTF
TGCGCCAGCAGTGGGACAGGGGGCGTCTATGGCTACACCTTC
>TRBJ1-3|TRBV6-5|.|TRBD1
CASRETGNFGNTIYF
TGTGCCAGCAGGGAGACAGGGAATTTCGGAAACACCATATATTTT
>TRBJ2-1|TRBV9|.|TRBD2
CASSPSGRTSAGSYNEQFF
TGTGCCAGCAGCCCGTCGGGGCGGACTTCAGCGGGGTCCTACAATGAGCAGTTCTTC
>TRBJ1-2|TRBV30|.|TRBD1
CAWSKDRVNYGYTF
TGTGCCTGGAGTAAGGACAGGGTAAACTATGGCTACACCTTC
>TRBJ1-1|TRBV10-1|once|.
CASSSYRVGTEAFF
TGCGCCAGCTCCTCATACAGGGTAGGGACTGAAGCTTTCTTT
>TRBJ1-1|TRBV28|.|.
CASYIPGFEAFF
TGTGCCAGTTATATACCGGGATTCGAAGCTTTCTTT
>TRBJ2-1|TRBV27|.|TRBD2
CASSFGTSGAYNEQFF
TGTGCCAGCAGTTTCGGGACTAGCGGGGCCTACAATGAGCAGTTCTTC
>TRBJ1-1|TRBV18|medium-sized|TRBD1
CASSPPTGATEAFF
TGTGCCAGCTCACCACCAACAGGGGCTACTGAAGCTTTCTTT
>TRBJ2-3|TRBV5-6|.|TRBD2
CASSPGLVRRLITNTQYF
TGTGCCAGCAGCCCAGGACTAGTTCGACGCCTAATCACAAATACGCAGTATTTT
>TRBJ2-3|TRBV28|.|TRBD2
CASSGTSGRGSTDTQYF
TGTGCCAGCAGCGGGACTAGCGGGAGGGGGAGCACAGATACGCAGTATTTT
>TRBJ2-2|TRBV19|once|TRBD2
CASTLPGLAGGVGELFF
TGTGCCAGTACACTTCCGGGACTAGCGGGAGGTGTCGGGGAGCTGTTTTTT
>TRBJ1-4|TRBV11-2|few|TRBD1
CASSLWDSDNEKLFF
TGTGCCAGCAGCCTCTGGGACAGTGATAATGAAAAACTGTTTTTT
>TRBJ2-7|TRBV6-6|few|TRBD2
CASTPGTRSSEQYF
TGTGCCAGCACCCCCGGGACTAGAAGTAGCGAGCAGTACTTC
>TRBJ2-2|TRBV5-1|.|TRBD1
CASRSGTGNTGELFF
TGCGCCAGCAGATCGGGGACAGGGAACACCGGGGAGCTGTTTTTT
>TRBJ2-1|TRBV29-1|.|TRBD2
CSVGTSSYNEQFF
TGCAGCGTCGGGACTAGCAGTTACAATGAGCAGTTCTTC
>TRBJ2-5|TRBV5-1|.|.
CASSVGESLEAQYF
TGCGCCAGCAGCGTAGGTGAGAGCCTCGAGGCCCAGTACTTC
>TRBJ2-1|TRBV5-3|.|TRBD2
CARSATGRRELYNEQFF
TGTGCCAGAAGCGCCACCGGTCGGCGGGAGCTCTACAATGAGCAGTTCTTC
>TRBJ1-3|TRBV15|.|.
CATSRAGPTIYF
TGTGCCACCAGCAGAGCAGGGCCCACCATATATTTT
>TRBJ2-1|TRBV6-4|few|TRBD2
CASSDSTSGSNEQFF
TGTGCCAGCAGTGACTCGACTAGCGGGAGCAATGAGCAGTTCTTC
>TRBJ1-2|TRBV28|.|.
CASSDSGVGYGYTF
TGTGCCAGCAGCGACAGCGGGGTTGGCTATGGCTACACCTTC
>TRBJ2-7|TRBV27|.|TRBD1
CASSPGTGGHYEQYF
TGTGCCAGCAGTCCCGGGACAGGGGGCCACTACGAGCAGTACTTC
>TRBJ2-5|TRBV2|.|.
CASRLAGETQYF
TGTGCCAGCAGGCTAGCAGGAGAGACCCAGTACTTC
>TRBJ2-5|TRBV5-1|.|.
CASSLEGAETQYF
TGCGCCAGCAGCTTGGAAGGGGCGGAGACCCAGTACTTC
>TRBJ1-5|TRBV28|.|.
CASSGGEEGNQPQHF
TGTGCCAGCAGTGGTGGGGAGGAGGGCAATCAGCCCCAGCATTTT
>TRBJ2-2|TRBV9|.|.
CASSDIGQNTGELFF
TGTGCCAGCAGCGATATTGGACAGAACACCGGGGAGCTGTTTTTT
>TRBJ1-1|TRBV4-1|many|TRBD1
CASSEERGRLGEAFF
TGCGCCAGCAGCGAGGAGAGGGGGCGGCTCGGTGAAGCTTTCTTT